Each of the 16 T cell receptor beta chains below was sequenced from the same sample in a study of beta chain features in type 1 diabetes. Expressed TCRB transcripts were sequenced because the isolated RNA had all been reverse transcribed beforehand. Produced via immunoSEQ multiplex PCR; TCRdb's table is partial and in-frame only. The sample has 450,000 or so clones; about an eighth are singletons. The sequenced material came from naive CD4+ T cells from blood. These receptor sequences come from a woman aged 18-29 years in good health.

The CDR3 DNA reads TGCGCCAGCAGCCAACTAGCGGGAGCCGGGGCCTACGAGCAGTACTTC. Amino acids: CASSQLAGAGAYEQYF. The rearrangement links TRBV4-3 to TRBJ2-7, with 10 bases identical to TRBD2. V lost 2 bases and J lost 2; bases outside the gene matches: 6. The CDR3 extends over 16 amino acids. The V gene's germline CDR1 is LGHNA and CDR2 YSLEER.

This clone was counted only a few times. The chain combines TRBV7-9 with TRBJ2-2; D gene ambiguous. The V gene's germline CDR1 is SEHNR and CDR2 FQNEAQ (reference sequence). The CDR3 is 14 amino acids. V lost 6 bases and J 4 bases, leaving 12 bases between the germline ends. The CDR3 sequence is CASRPRLSTGELFF. CDR3 nucleotides: TGTGCCAGCAGACCTAGGTTGAGCACCGGGGAGCTGTTTTTT.

This clone was detected only a few times. The gene calls are TRBV7-6 and TRBJ2-7, with TRBD1 as a possible D gene (5 bases). This CDR3 region has 16 residues. CDR1 and CDR2 from the germline V gene are SGHVS and FNYEAQ. V was pared by 4 bases and J by 2 bases, with 18 bases between. In nucleotides, the CDR3 is TGTGCCAGCAGCTCTATTATTGGACAAAGGCCCTACGAGCAGTACTTC. Its translation is CASSSIIGQRPYEQYF.

This clone was counted once. This sequence joins TRBV9 and TRBJ2-2; D possibly corresponds to TRBD1 (5 bases). CDR1 and CDR2 (germline): SGDLS, YYNGEE. V gave up 4 bases and J gave up 1 base, with 14 bases separating them. The CDR3 runs to 16 residues. The DNA for the CDR3 is TGTGCCAGCAGCTCCCAGGGATTGAGGAACACCGGGGAGCTGTTTTTT. Translating it yields CASSSQGLRNTGELFF. The full variable domain, its missing parts supplied by reference TRBV9 and TRBJ2-2, is DSGVTQTPKHLITATGQRVTLRCSPRSGDLSVYWYQQSLDQGLQFLIQYYNGEERAKGNILERFSAQQFPDLHSELNLSSLELGDSALYFCASSSQGLRNTGELFFGEGSRLTVL.

The genes are TRBV7-6 and TRBJ2-7; the D gene is possibly TRBD1 (5 bases). This CDR3 has 17 residues. Trimming took 1 base from V and 1 from J, leaving 17 bases between them. The germline V gene has CDR1 SGHVS and CDR2 FNYEAQ. CDR3 in DNA: TGTGCCAGCAGCTTAGTGAAGTCAGGGTTTAGTTCCTACGAGCAGTACTTC. Translation gives CASSLVKSGFSSYEQYF.

The chain uses TRBV14 and TRBJ1-6; D possibly corresponds to TRBD1 (5 bases). V lost 4 bases, J lost 9 bases, and 10 bases lay in between. Germline V gene data show CDR1 as SGHDN and CDR2 as FVKESK. The CDR3 spans 13 residues. The chain's CDR3 is CASSRGGVSPLHF. Here the CDR3 DNA reads TGTGCCAGCAGCCGTGGAGGGGTTTCACCCCTCCACTTT.

This clone was counted only a few times. As DNA, the CDR3 is TGTGCCAGCAGCGTAGCTGGGGCAGGAACTGAAGCTTTCTTT. This translates into CASSVAGAGTEAFF. The rearrangement uses TRBV9 and TRBJ1-1, with TRBD1 as a possible D gene (5 bases). Germline V lookup: CDR1 SGDLS, CDR2 YYNGEE. Trimming pared 0 bases from V and 5 bases from J, leaving 11 bases between. This CDR3 contains 14 residues.

The chain employs TRBV7-3 and TRBJ1-1; TRBD1 aligns across 9 bases. V was pared by 4 bases and J by 4 bases, with 7 bases of the junction left unmatched. Germline assignment: CDR1 SGHTA and CDR2 FQGTGA. The CDR3 is 15 amino acids. The CDR3 coding sequence is TGTGCCAGCAGCTCCACCGGGACAGGGAGCACTGAAGCTTTCTTT. Amino acids: CASSSTGTGSTEAFF.

This clone was seen a handful of times. CDR3 in amino acids: CASTLEPTNNEQFF. The DNA for the CDR3 is TGTGCCAGCACCCTCGAGCCGACGAACAATGAGCAGTTCTTC. This chain connects TRBV7-9 to TRBJ2-1; D call uncertain. The CDR3 length is 14 residues. Deletions cut 7 bases from V and 5 bases from J, with 15 bases between. Germline CDR1 SEHNR, CDR2 FQNEAQ (reference sequence).

This clone was counted a few times. This chain links TRBV7-9 with TRBJ2-7; D perhaps matches TRBD1 (5 bases). V was trimmed by 3 bases and J by 6 bases, leaving 12 bases between them. Germline V CDR1 and CDR2: SEHNR, FQNEAQ (reference sequence). CDR3 length: 13 residues. CDR3 amino acids: CASSLVQDTEQYF. The CDR3 DNA reads TGTGCCAGCAGCTTGGTCCAGGACACCGAGCAGTACTTC.

This chain uses TRBV5-4 with TRBJ2-7; 13 nucleotides line up with TRBD2. CDR3 length: 19 residues. Germline assignment: CDR1 SGHNT and CDR2 YYREEE (reference sequence). The J segment lost 1 base and the V segment lost 4 bases, leaving 14 bases of the junction unmatched. This CDR3 reads CASSRRGTSGTGRSYEQYF. Written as DNA, the CDR3 is TGTGCCAGCAGCAGACGCGGGACTAGCGGGACGGGGCGGTCCTACGAGCAGTACTTC.

On this clone: Other DNA variants within this sample encode the same CDR3. The genes are TRBV9 and TRBJ2-5, with 7 bases lining up with TRBD2. With 0 bases clipped from V and 5 bases from J, the junction kept 1 base outside the gene matches. Germline V CDR1 and CDR2: SGDLS, YYNGEE. The CDR3 totals 13 residues. The CDR3 coding sequence is TGTGCCAGCAGCGTAGGCGGGAGTGAGACCCAGTACTTC. Amino acids: CASSVGGSETQYF.

The chain uses TRBV7-2 and TRBJ1-5; no definite D call. Germline V gene lookup returns CDR1 SGHTA and CDR2 FQGNSA. There are 13 residues in the CDR3. Between the trimmed V and J ends, which lost 2 bases and 9 bases, there was a span of 11 bases. For the CDR3, the DNA is TGTGCCAGCAGCTTACGGGGTTTGGGGCCCCAGCATTTT. Its translation: CASSLRGLGPQHF.

Remarks on this clone: Other nucleotide sequences from this sample produce the same CDR3. The rearrangement uses TRBV5-4 and TRBJ2-3, with 8 bases aligning to TRBD1. Trimming removed 0 bases from V and 3 bases from J; junction bases left unmatched: 3. The CDR3 sequence is 15 residues long. Germline CDR1 and CDR2: SGHNT and YYREEE (reference sequence). The chain's CDR3 is CASSLGGQGTDTQYF. Written as DNA, the CDR3 is TGTGCCAGCAGCTTGGGCGGACAGGGTACAGATACGCAGTATTTT.

The chain joins TRBV4-3 to TRBJ2-7, with a possible D match to TRBD2 (5 bases). The CDR3 runs 18 residues. Per the germline V gene, CDR1 is LGHNA and CDR2 is YSLEER. The V end lost 0 bases, the J end lost 3 bases, and 21 bases lay between the germline ends. CDR3 nucleotide sequence: TGCGCCAGCAGCCAAGATCGAAGGAGGATAGGGCTCCACTACGAGCAGTACTTC. Protein product: CASSQDRRRIGLHYEQYF.

This clone was seen more than once but under ten times. This chain uses TRBV18 with TRBJ1-2; 9 nucleotides agree with TRBD1. The V gene's germline CDR1 is KGHSH and CDR2 LQKENI. The CDR3 runs to 13 residues. Trimming cost V 4 bases and J 7 bases; bases outside gene matches: 4. As DNA, the CDR3 is TGTGCCAGCTCACGGGACAGGGTCGCTGGCTACACCTTC. Translation gives CASSRDRVAGYTF.